The source of this T cell receptor (beta chain) is a study of beta chain features in type 1 diabetes. Study-wide background: Healthy donors and patients had similar age, gender and cell yields. Study findings and constraints: Insertions at VDJ junctions were less frequent in type 1 diabetes patients. These patients also deleted more nucleotides at the same junctions. Moderately but significantly shorter TCRB CDR3s were found in Type 1 diabetes patients in all four CD4+ subsets.

This CDR3 is 14 amino acids long. The V end lost 5 bases, the J end lost 1 base, and 11 bases lay between the germline ends. Germline CDR1 and CDR2: SGHRS and YFSETQ. A note on this clone: Its target is not known.

Since all of the isolated RNA was reverse transcribed, expressed TCRB transcripts were what got sequenced. Clones were sequenced by immunoSEQ multiplex PCR, and TCRdb holds only the in-frame ones, with some missing. The data hold 600,000 to 700,000 clones, with 9.5% to 15% observed a single time. This chain uses TRBV5-1 with TRBJ2-3; D might be TRBD1 (6 bases). The clonotype comes from a man younger than 45 with type 1 diabetes. The sequencing sample was made of naive CD4+ T cells from blood. The CDR3 DNA is TGCGCCAGCAGACCGGCAGGGGGCACAGATACGCAGTATTTT. It translates to CASRPAGGTDTQYF.